The 13 T cell receptor beta chains presented below share a single source sample, sequenced in a study of blood T cell repertoires in COVID-19. Assay: immunoSEQ multiplex PCR; the TCRdb copy retains only in-frame clones and omits some. Counted here are about 110,000 clones, around 82% occurring once; the ten biggest clones make up approximately 4.2%. Source material: peripheral blood. The receptor source for this set is a human donor in a cohort sampled during active or convalescent COVID-19.

The V and J genes are TRBV5-1 and TRBJ2-7; weak D call: TRBD1 (6 bases). Germline V CDR1 and CDR2: SGHRS, YFSETQ. The V end lost 4 bases, the J end lost 5 bases, and 16 bases lay between the germline ends. This CDR3 comprises 14 residues. For the CDR3, the DNA is TGCGCCAGCAGCCAAACCGGGACACAGAACGAGCAGTACTTC. As protein: CASSQTGTQNEQYF.

V gene TRBV2 combines with J gene TRBJ1-6; tentatively, D is TRBD1 (6 bases). The ends were cut back, 2 bases at V and 10 bases at J, with 15 bases in the middle. The CDR3 runs to 15 residues. Germline loops: CDR1 SNHLY, CDR2 FYNNEI. This CDR3 is CASSERTGQHSPLHF. The CDR3 DNA reads as TGTGCCAGCAGTGAAAGAACAGGGCAACACTCACCCCTCCACTTT.

This chain uses TRBV19 with TRBJ1-2; 7 bases line up with TRBD1. The CDR3 loop spans 15 amino acids. V lost 7 bases to trimming and J lost 4 bases; unmatched junction nucleotides: 12. CDR1 is LNHDA, CDR2 SQIVND, per germline (reference sequence). The CDR3 loop reads CASTPQDRPLYGYTF. CDR3 bases: TGTGCCAGTACACCGCAGGACAGGCCGCTCTATGGCTACACCTTC. Looking up the rest from reference TRBV19 and TRBJ1-2 gives the full variable domain: DGGITQSPKYLFRKEGQNVTLSCEQNLNHDAMYWYRQDPGQGLRLIYYSQIVNDFQKGDIAEGYSVSREKKESFPLTVTSAQKNPTAFYLCASTPQDRPLYGYTFGSGTRLTVV.

The chain has TRBV5-5 and TRBJ2-3; a weak D match, TRBD1 (5 bases). This CDR3 contains 14 residues. Germline CDR1 reads SGHKS; CDR2 reads YYEKEE (reference sequence). With 0 bases removed from V and 3 bases from J, the gap between germline ends came to 8 bases. The DNA for the CDR3 is TGTGCCAGCAGCTTGGGGGGCGCAACAGATACGCAGTATTTT. Its protein is CASSLGGATDTQYF.

V and J are TRBV18 and TRBJ2-7; 10 nucleotides line up with TRBD2. CDR1 and CDR2 from the germline V gene are KGHSH and LQKENI. V lost 3 bases and J lost 3; bases outside the gene matches: 8. CDR3 length: 16 residues. The DNA of the CDR3 is TGTGCCAGCTCACCTCTAGCGGGAGTTTTTATCTACGAGCAGTACTTC. It specifies CASSPLAGVFIYEQYF.

This sequence joins TRBV5-4 and TRBJ1-1; no reliable D call. V lost 0 bases and J lost 6, with 3 bases in between. The CDR3 covers 11 residues. Per germline, CDR1 SGHNT and CDR2 YYREEE (reference sequence). The CDR3 spells CASSLDSEAFF. The DNA of the CDR3 is TGTGCCAGCAGCTTGGACTCTGAAGCTTTCTTT.

This chain links TRBV5-8 with TRBJ2-4; no definite D call. CDR1 and CDR2 (germline): SGHTS, YDEGEE. Trimming removed 1 base from V and 7 bases from J, with 12 bases in between. The length of the CDR3 is 14 residues. CDR3 region: CASSLTHGHNIQYF. In DNA, the CDR3 is TGTGCCAGCAGCTTGACCCATGGCCACAACATTCAGTACTTC.

V and J are TRBV6-7 and TRBJ1-2; TRBD1 might be the D (5 bases). TRBV6-7 is flagged as an ORF with uncertain function. The CDR3 loop spans 14 amino acids. V lost 11 bases to trimming and J lost 1 base, with 17 bases between them. As DNA, the CDR3 is TGTGCCCCTCTTCGGGGGGTGTATAACTATGGCTACACCTTC. This codes for CAPLRGVYNYGYTF.

This chain uses TRBV27 with TRBJ1-1, with D possibly being TRBD1 (6 bases). Trimming left V 2 bases short and J 4 bases short, with 20 bases between. The CDR3 contains 17 residues. Per the germline V gene, CDR1 is MNHEY and CDR2 is SMNVEV (reference sequence). The CDR3 reads CASSLRIPRGGGTEAFF. The CDR3 nucleotides are TGTGCCAGCAGTTTAAGGATCCCCAGGGGCGGAGGCACTGAAGCTTTCTTT.

The chain has TRBV30 and TRBJ2-2; 8 nucleotides match TRBD2. CDR1 GTSNPN and CDR2 SVGIG come from the germline V gene (reference sequence). The trim removed 2 bases at V and 6 bases at J, leaving 8 bases unmatched. CDR3 size: 15 residues. The CDR3 region has the DNA TGTGCCTGGAGTCTGATGGCGGGGGGCCCCGGGGAGCTGTTTTTT. Its translation is CAWSLMAGGPGELFF. Looking up the rest from reference TRBV30 and TRBJ2-2 gives the full variable domain: SQTIHQWPATLVQPVGSPLSLECTVEGTSNPNLYWYRQAAGRGLQLLFYSVGIGQISSEVPQNLSASRPQDRQFILSSKKLLLSDSGFYLCAWSLMAGGPGELFFGEGSRLTVL.

V and J are TRBV27 and TRBJ1-2, with D unclear. Trimming removed 3 bases at V and 4 bases at J, with 9 bases between. CDR1 and CDR2 from the germline V gene are MNHEY and SMNVEV (reference sequence). The CDR3 extends over 13 amino acids. The CDR3 DNA reads TGTGCCAGCAGTTTGAACTATGGCTATGGCTACACCTTC. This encodes CASSLNYGYGYTF.

V is TRBV2 and J is TRBJ1-1, with TRBD1 matching over 7 bases. The germline gives CDR1 SNHLY, CDR2 FYNNEI. V was clipped by 3 bases and J by 1 base; unmatched bases: 2. The CDR3 is 14 amino acids. The CDR3 bases are TGTGCCAGCAGTGAGAGGGGGCGGAACACTGAAGCTTTCTTT. Its protein is CASSERGRNTEAFF.

The chain has TRBV7-9 and TRBJ1-2; D ambiguous. CDR1 SEHNR and CDR2 FQNEAQ come from the germline V gene (reference sequence). The CDR3 totals 14 residues. V lost 4 bases, J lost 6 bases, and 15 bases lay in between. The CDR3 loop is CASSSNGVPDGYTF. The CDR3 region has the DNA TGTGCCAGCAGCTCAAACGGGGTACCGGATGGCTACACCTTC.